This TCR beta chain emerged from a study of blood T cell repertoires in COVID-19. Study information: The study drew acute and convalescent COVID-19 samples from the United States, Italy and Spain. T cells, B-cell-depleted T cells, or PBMCs supplied cDNA or gDNA.

Per the study methods: How many nucleated cells were present was estimated from reference gene primer amplification. Data came from immunoSEQ multiplex PCR; TCRdb stores just in-frame clones and leaves some out. V, J and clone size were drawn from that table, and D and trimming were deduced from the DNA. The sample has about 130,000 clones, roughly 84% seen once. Germline V CDR1 and CDR2: SEHNR, FQNEAQ (reference sequence). The CDR3 consists of 15 residues. With 3 bases removed from V and 3 bases from J, the gap between germline ends came to 14 bases. The origin of this receptor is an elderly woman with acute or convalescent COVID-19. Source material: peripheral blood. The gene calls are TRBV7-9 and TRBJ2-5; possible D gene TRBD1, 6 bases. CDR3 bases: TGTGCCAGCAGCTTGGGCACAGGGTCTAAAGAGACCCAGTACTTC. It yields the protein CASSLGTGSKETQYF.